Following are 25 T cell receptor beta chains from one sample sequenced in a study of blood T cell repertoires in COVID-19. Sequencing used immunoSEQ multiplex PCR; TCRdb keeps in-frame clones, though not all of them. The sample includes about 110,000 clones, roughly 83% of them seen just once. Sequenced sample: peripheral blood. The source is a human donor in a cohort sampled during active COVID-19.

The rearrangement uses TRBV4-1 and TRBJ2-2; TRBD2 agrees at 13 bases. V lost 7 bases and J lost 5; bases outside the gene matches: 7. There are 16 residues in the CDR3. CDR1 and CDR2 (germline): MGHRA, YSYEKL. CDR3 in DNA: TGCGCCAGCAACAGACTAGCGGGAGGTAGAACCGGGGAGCTGTTTTTT. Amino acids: CASNRLAGGRTGELFF.

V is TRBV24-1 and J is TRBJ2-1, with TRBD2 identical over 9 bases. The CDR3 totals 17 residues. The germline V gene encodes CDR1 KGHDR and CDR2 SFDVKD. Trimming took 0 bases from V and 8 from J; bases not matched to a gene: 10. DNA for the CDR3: TGTGCCACCAGTGATTTGCGCGGGGGGGCAGGTAGGGATGAGCAGTTCTTC. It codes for CATSDLRGGAGRDEQFF.

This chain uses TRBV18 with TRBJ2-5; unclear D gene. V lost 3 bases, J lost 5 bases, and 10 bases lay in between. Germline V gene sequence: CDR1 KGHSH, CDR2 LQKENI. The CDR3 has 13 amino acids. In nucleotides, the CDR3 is TGTGCCAGCTCACCCCTTCCTAGGGAGACCCAGTACTTC. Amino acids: CASSPLPRETQYF.

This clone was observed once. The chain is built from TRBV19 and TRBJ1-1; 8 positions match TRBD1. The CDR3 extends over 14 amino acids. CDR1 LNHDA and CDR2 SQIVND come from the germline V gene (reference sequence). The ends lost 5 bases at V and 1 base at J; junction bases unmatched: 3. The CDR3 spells CASSVGQGNTEAFF. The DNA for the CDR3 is TGTGCCAGTAGTGTCGGACAGGGGAACACTGAAGCTTTCTTT.

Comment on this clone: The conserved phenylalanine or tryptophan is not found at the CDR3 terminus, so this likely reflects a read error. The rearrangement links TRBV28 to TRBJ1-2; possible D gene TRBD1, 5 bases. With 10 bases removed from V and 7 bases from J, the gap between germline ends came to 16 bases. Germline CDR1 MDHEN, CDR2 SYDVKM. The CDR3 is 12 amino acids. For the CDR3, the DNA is TGTGCCACGTTGAACCAGGGTGGTGGCTACACCCTC. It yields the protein CATLNQGGGYTL.

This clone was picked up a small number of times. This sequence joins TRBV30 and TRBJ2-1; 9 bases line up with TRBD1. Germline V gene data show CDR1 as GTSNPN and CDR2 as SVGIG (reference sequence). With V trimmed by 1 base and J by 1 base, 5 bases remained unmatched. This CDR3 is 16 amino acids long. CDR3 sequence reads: CAWSARDRASYNEQFF. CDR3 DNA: TGTGCCTGGAGTGCCCGGGACAGGGCATCCTACAATGAGCAGTTCTTC. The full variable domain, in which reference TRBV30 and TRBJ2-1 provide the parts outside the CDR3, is SQTIHQWPATLVQPVGSPLSLECTVEGTSNPNLYWYRQAAGRGLQLLFYSVGIGQISSEVPQNLSASRPQDRQFILSSKKLLLSDSGFYLCAWSARDRASYNEQFFGPGTRLTVL.

CDR3 region: CASSPGTGVNYGYTF. As DNA, the CDR3 is TGCGCCAGCAGCCCCGGGACAGGGGTTAACTATGGCTACACCTTC. This chain connects TRBV4-1 to TRBJ1-2; 10 bases fit TRBD1. The CDR3 loop spans 15 amino acids. Germline values: CDR1 MGHRA, CDR2 YSYEKL. The J segment lost 1 base and the V segment lost 4 bases, leaving 3 bases of the junction unmatched.

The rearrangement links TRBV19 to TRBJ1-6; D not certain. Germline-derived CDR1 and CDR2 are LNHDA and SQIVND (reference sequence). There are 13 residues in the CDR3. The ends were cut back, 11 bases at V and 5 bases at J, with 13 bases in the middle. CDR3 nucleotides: TGTGCCTCACGACCGGGGAATAATTCACCCCTCCACTTT. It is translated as CASRPGNNSPLHF.

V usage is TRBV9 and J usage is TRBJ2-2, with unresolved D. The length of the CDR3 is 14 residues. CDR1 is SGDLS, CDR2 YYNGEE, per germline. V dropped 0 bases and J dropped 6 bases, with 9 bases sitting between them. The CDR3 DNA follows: TGTGCCAGCAGCGTAGTCCCGCGGCCCGGGGAGCTGTTTTTT. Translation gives CASSVVPRPGELFF.

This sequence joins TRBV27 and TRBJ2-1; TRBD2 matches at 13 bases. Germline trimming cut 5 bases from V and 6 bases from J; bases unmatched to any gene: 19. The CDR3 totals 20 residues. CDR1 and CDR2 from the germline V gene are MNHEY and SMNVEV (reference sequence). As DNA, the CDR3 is TGTGCCAGCAGTGTCCCCAGGAAGGTGGGTGGACTAGCGGGAGTCAATGAGCAGTTCTTC. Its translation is CASSVPRKVGGLAGVNEQFF.

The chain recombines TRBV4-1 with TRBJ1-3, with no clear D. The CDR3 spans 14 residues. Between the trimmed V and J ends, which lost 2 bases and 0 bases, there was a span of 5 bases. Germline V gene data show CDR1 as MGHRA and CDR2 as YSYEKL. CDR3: CASSQLSSGNTIYF. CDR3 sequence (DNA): TGCGCCAGCAGCCAACTAAGCTCTGGAAACACCATATATTTT.

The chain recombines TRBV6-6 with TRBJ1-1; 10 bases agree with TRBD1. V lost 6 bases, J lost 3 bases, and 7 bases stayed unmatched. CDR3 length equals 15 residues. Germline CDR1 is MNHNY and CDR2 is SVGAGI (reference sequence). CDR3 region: CASRTGGFGYTEAFF. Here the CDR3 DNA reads TGTGCCAGCAGGACAGGGGGCTTTGGGTACACTGAAGCTTTCTTT.

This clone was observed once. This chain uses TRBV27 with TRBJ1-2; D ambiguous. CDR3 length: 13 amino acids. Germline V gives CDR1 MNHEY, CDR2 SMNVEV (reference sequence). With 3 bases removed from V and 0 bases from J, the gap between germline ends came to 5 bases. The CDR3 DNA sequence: TGTGCCAGCAGTTTCGGAGCTAACTATGGCTACACCTTC. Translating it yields CASSFGANYGYTF.

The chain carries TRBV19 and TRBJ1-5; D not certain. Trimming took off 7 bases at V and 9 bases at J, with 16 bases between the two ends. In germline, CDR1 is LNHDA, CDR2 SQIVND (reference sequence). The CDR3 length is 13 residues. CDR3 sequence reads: CASTSGESRPQHF. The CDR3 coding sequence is TGTGCCAGTACTTCTGGGGAGTCCCGGCCCCAGCATTTT. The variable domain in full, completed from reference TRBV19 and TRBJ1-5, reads DGGITQSPKYLFRKEGQNVTLSCEQNLNHDAMYWYRQDPGQGLRLIYYSQIVNDFQKGDIAEGYSVSREKKESFPLTVTSAQKNPTAFYLCASTSGESRPQHFGDGTRLSIL.

CDR3 residues: CSVEDLADTQYF. In DNA form, the CDR3 reads TGCAGCGTTGAAGATCTAGCGGATACGCAGTATTTT. V and J are TRBV29-1 and TRBJ2-3; perhaps TRBD2 as D (6 bases). The CDR3 is 12 amino acids. The V end was cut by 0 bases, the J end by 6 bases, with 7 bases between. CDR1 is SQVTM, CDR2 ANQGSEA, per germline.

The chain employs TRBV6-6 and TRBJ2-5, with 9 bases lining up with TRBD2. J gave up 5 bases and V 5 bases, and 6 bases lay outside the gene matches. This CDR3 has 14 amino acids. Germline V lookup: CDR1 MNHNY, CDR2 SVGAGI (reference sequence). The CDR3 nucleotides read TGTGCCAGCAGTCAGACTAGCGGAGTCGAGACCCAGTACTTC. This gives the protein CASSQTSGVETQYF.

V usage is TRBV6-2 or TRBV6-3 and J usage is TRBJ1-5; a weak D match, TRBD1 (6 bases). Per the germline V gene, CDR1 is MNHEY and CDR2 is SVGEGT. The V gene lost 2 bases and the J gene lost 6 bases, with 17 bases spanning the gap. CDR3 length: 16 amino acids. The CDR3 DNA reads TGTGCCAGCAGTTACCAGGGGAAAACAGTGGGTCAGCCCCAGCATTTT. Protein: CASSYQGKTVGQPQHF.

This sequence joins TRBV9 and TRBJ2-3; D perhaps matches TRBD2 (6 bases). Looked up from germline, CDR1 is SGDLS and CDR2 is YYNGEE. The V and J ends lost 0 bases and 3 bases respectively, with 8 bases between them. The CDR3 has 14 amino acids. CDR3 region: CASSVGGTTDTQYF. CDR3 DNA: TGTGCCAGCAGCGTAGGCGGGACTACAGATACGCAGTATTTT.

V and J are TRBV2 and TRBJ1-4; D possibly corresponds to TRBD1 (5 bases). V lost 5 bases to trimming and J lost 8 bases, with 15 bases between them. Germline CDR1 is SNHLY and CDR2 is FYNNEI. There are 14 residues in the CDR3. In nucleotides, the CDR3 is TGTGCCAGCAGTCCCCAGGGAGGTGAGGAAAAACTGTTTTTT. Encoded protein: CASSPQGGEEKLFF.

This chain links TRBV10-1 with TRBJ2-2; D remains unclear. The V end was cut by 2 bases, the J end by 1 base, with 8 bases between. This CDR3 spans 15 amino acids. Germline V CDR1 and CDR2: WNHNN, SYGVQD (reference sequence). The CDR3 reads CASSEGVGNTGELFF. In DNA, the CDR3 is TGCGCCAGCAGTGAGGGAGTGGGGAACACCGGGGAGCTGTTTTTT.

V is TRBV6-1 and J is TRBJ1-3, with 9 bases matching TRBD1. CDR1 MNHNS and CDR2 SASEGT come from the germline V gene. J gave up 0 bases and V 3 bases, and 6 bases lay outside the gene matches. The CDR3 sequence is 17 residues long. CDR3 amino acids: CASSDLTGGDSGNTIYF. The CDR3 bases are TGTGCCAGCAGTGACCTAACAGGGGGCGACTCTGGAAACACCATATATTTT.

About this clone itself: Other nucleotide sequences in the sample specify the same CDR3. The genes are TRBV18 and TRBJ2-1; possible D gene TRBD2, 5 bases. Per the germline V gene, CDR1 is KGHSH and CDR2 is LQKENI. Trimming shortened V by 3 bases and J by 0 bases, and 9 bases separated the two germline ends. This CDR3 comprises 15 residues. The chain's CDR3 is CASSPPGGSYNEQFF. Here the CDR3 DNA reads TGTGCCAGCTCACCCCCAGGAGGCTCCTACAATGAGCAGTTCTTC.

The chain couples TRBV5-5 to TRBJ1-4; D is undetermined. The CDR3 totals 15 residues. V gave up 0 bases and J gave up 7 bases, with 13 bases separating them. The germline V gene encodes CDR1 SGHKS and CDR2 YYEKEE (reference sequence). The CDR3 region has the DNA TGTGCCAGCAGCTTGGAGCTGGCCGGCGGTGAAAAACTGTTTTTT. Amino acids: CASSLELAGGEKLFF.

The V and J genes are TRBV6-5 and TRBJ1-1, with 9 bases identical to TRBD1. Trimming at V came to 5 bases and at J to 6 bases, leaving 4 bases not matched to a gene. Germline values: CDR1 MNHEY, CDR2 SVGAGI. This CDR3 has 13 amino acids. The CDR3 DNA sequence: TGTGCCAGCAGTCACAGGGGGCGGTCTGAAGCTTTCTTT. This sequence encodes CASSHRGRSEAFF.

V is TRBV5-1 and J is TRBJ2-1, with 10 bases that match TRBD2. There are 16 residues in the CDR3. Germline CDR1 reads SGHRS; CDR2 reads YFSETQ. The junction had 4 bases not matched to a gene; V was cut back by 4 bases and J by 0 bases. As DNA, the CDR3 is TGCGCCAGCAGCCGTCCTAGCGGGGGCTCCTACAATGAGCAGTTCTTC. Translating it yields CASSRPSGGSYNEQFF.